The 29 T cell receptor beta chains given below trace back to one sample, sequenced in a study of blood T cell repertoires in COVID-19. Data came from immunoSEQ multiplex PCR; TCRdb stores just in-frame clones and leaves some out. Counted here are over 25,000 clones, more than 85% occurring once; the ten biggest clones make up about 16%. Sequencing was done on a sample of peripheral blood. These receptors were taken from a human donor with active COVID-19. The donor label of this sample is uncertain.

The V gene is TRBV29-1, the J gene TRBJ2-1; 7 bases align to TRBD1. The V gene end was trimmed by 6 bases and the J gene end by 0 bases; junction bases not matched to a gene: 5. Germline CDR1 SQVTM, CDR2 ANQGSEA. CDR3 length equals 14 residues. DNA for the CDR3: TGCAGCGTAGACAGGGTTAGCTCCTACAATGAGCAGTTCTTC. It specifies CSVDRVSSYNEQFF.

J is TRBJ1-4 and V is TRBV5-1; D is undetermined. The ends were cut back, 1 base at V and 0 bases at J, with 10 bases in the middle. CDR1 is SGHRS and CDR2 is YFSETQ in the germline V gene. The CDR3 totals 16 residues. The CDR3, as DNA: TGCGCCAGCAGCTTGTATTCGGTCGCAACTAATGAAAAACTGTTTTTT. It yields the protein CASSLYSVATNEKLFF. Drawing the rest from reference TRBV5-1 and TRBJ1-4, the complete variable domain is KAGVTQTPRYLIKTRGQQVTLSCSPISGHRSVSWYQQTPGQGLQFLFEYFSETQRNKGNFPGRFSGRQFSNSRSEMNVSTLELGDSALYLCASSLYSVATNEKLFFGSGTQLSVL.

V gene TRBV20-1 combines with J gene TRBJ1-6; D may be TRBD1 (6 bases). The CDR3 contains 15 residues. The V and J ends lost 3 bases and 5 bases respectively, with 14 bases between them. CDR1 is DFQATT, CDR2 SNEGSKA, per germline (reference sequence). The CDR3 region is CSASYQGMNNSPLHF. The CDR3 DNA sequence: TGCAGTGCTAGTTACCAGGGGATGAATAATTCACCCCTCCACTTT.

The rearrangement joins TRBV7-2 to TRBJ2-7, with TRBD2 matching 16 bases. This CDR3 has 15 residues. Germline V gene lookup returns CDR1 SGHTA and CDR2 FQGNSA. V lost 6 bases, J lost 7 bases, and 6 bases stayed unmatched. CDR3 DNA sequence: TGTGCCAGCAGGGGGGGACTAGCGGGAGGGTCTGAGCAGTACTTC. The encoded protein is CASRGGLAGGSEQYF.

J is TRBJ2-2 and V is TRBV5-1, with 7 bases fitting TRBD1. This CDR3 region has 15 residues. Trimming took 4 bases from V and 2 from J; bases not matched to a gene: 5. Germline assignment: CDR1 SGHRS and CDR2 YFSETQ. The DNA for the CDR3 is TGCGCCAGCAGCATCCGACAGGGTAACACCGGGGAGCTGTTTTTT. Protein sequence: CASSIRQGNTGELFF.

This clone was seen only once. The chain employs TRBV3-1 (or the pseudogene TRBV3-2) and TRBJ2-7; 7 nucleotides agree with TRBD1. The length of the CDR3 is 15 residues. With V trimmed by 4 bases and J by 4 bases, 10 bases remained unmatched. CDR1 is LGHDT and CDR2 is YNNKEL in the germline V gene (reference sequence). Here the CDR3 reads CASSPPEGGSYEQYF. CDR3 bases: TGTGCCAGCAGCCCCCCTGAAGGGGGCAGTTACGAGCAGTACTTC.

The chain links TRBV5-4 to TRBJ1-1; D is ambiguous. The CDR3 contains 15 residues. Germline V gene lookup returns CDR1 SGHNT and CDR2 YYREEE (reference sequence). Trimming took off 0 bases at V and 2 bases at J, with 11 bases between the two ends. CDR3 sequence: CASSLGARGNTEAFF. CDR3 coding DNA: TGTGCCAGCAGCTTGGGAGCGCGGGGAAACACTGAAGCTTTCTTT.

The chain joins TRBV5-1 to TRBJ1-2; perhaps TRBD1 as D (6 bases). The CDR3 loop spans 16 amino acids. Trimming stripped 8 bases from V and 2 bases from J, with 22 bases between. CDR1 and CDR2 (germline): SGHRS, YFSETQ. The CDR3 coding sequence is TGCGCCAGTAGTCGATTACCACAGGGCGAAAACTATGGCTACACCTTC. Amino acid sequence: CASSRLPQGENYGYTF.

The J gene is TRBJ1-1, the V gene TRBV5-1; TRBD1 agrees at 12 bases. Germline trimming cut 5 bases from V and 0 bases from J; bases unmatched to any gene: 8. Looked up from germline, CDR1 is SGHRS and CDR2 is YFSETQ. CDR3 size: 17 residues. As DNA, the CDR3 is TGCGCCAGCAGACCGGGGACAGGGGGCGCTTTGAACACTGAAGCTTTCTTT. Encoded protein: CASRPGTGGALNTEAFF.

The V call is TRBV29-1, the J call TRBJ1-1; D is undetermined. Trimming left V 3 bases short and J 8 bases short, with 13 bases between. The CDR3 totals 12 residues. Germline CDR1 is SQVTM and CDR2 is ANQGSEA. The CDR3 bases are TGCAGCGTTGAGGAGGGCTTAACCGAAGCTTTCTTT. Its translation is CSVEEGLTEAFF.

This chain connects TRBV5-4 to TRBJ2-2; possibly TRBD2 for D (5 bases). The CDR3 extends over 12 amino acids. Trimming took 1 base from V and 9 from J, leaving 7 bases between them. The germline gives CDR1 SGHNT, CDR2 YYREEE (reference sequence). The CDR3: CASSLRGRELFF. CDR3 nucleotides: TGTGCCAGCAGCTTGAGAGGGAGGGAGCTGTTTTTT. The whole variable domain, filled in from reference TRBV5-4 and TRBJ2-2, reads ETGVTQSPTHLIKTRGQQVTLRCSSQSGHNTVSWYQQALGQGPQFIFQYYREEENGRGNFPPRFSGLQFPNYSSELNVNALELDDSALYLCASSLRGRELFFGEGSRLTVL.

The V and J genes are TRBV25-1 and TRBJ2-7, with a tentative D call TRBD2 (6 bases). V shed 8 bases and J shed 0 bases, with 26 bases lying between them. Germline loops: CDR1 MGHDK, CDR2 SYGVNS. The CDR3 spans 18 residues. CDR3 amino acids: CASSLRIRRDLSSYEQYF. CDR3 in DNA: TGTGCCAGCTCCCTAAGGATCCGGCGGGACTTAAGCTCCTACGAGCAGTACTTC.

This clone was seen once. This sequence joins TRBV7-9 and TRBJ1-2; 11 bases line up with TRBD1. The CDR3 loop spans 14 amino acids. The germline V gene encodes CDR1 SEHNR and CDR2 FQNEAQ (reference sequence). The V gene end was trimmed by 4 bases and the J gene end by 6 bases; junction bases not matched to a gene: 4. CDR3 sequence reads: CASSSGQGVDGYTF. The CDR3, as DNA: TGTGCCAGCAGCTCGGGACAGGGGGTTGATGGCTACACCTTC.

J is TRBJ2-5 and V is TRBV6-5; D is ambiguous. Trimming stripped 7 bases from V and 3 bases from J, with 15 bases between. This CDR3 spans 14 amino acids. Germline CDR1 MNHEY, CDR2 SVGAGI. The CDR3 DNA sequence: TGTGCCAGCATCGAACCAAACTACGAAGAGACCCAGTACTTC. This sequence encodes CASIEPNYEETQYF.

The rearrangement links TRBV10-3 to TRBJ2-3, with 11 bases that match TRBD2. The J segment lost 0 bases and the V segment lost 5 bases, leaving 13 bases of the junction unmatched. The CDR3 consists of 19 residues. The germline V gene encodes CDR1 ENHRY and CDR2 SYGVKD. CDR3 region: CAISPGTSGVGPSTDTQYF. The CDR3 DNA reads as TGTGCCATCAGTCCCGGGACTAGCGGAGTTGGACCTAGCACAGATACGCAGTATTTT.

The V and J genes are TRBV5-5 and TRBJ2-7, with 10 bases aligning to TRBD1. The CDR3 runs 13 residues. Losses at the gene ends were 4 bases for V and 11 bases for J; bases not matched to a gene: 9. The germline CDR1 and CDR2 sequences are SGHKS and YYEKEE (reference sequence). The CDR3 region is CASSVGQGVREYF. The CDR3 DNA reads TGTGCCAGCAGCGTTGGACAGGGGGTAAGGGAGTACTTC.

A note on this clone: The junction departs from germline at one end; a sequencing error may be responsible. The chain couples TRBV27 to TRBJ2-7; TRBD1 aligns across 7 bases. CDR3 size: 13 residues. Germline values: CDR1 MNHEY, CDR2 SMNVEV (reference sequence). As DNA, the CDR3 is TGTGTCAGCAGTGACAGACAGGGCTACGAGCAGTACTTC. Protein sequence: CVSSDRQGYEQYF.

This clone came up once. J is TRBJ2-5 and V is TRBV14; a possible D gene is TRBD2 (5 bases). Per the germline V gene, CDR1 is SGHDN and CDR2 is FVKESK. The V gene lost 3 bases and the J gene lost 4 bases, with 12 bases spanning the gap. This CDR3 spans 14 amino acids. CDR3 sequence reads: CASSHLGIPETQYF. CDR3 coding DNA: TGTGCCAGCAGCCACCTCGGGATTCCAGAGACCCAGTACTTC.

The CDR3 loop is CASSPDRSQSNQPQHF. CDR3 nucleotide sequence: TGTGCCAGCAGCCCGGACAGGTCCCAGAGCAATCAGCCCCAGCATTTT. This chain connects TRBV11-2 to TRBJ1-5, with 7 nucleotides matching TRBD1. This CDR3 contains 16 residues. V gave up 5 bases and J gave up 1 base; unmatched junction bases: 8. CDR1 SGHAT and CDR2 FQNNGV come from the germline V gene.

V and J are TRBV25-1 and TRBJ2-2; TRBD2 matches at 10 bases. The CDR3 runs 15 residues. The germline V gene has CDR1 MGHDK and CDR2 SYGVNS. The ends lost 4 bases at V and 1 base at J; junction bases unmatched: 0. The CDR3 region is CASSVAGGNTGELFF. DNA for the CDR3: TGTGCCAGCAGTGTAGCGGGAGGGAACACCGGGGAGCTGTTTTTT.

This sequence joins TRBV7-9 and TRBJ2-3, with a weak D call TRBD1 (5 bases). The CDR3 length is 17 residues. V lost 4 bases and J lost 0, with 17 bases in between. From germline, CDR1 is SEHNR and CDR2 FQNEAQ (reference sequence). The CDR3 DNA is TGTGCCAGCAGCTCCGGCCGCCTGGGGCGGAGCACAGATACGCAGTATTTT. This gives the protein CASSSGRLGRSTDTQYF.

The CDR3 protein is CASSQENVIGQGPNEQFF. In nucleotides, the CDR3 is TGCGCCAGCAGCCAAGAAAATGTCATCGGACAGGGTCCCAATGAGCAGTTCTTC. This chain links TRBV4-3 with TRBJ2-1; 8 positions agree with TRBD1. The CDR3 runs to 18 residues. V was pared by 0 bases and J by 6 bases, with 13 bases of the junction left unmatched. Germline values: CDR1 LGHNA, CDR2 YSLEER.

CDR3 protein: CASGNRIAYNEQFF. The CDR3 nucleotides are TGCGCCAGCGGGAACAGGATTGCCTACAATGAGCAGTTCTTC. This chain links TRBV23-1 with TRBJ2-1; the D gene is possibly TRBD1 (5 bases). TRBV23-1 is annotated as an ORF whose role is uncertain. V lost 8 bases to trimming and J lost 2 bases, with 13 bases between them. The CDR3 extends over 14 amino acids.

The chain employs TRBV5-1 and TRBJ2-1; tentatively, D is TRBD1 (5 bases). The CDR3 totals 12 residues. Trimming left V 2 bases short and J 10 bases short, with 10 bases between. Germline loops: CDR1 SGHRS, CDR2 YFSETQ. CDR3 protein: CASSLGAMEQFF. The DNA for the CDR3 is TGCGCCAGCAGCTTAGGGGCTATGGAGCAGTTCTTC.

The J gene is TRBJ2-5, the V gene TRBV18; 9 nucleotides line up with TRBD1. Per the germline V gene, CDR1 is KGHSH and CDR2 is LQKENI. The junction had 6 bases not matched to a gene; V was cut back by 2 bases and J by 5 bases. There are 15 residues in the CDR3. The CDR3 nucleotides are TGTGCCAGCTCACCAGGGACGGGACAGGGCGAGACCCAGTACTTC. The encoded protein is CASSPGTGQGETQYF.

CDR3 in amino acids: CASSFRRTGNTEAFF. CDR3 sequence (DNA): TGTGCCAGCAGCTTCCGAAGGACAGGGAACACTGAAGCTTTCTTT. The V gene is TRBV5-8, the J gene TRBJ1-1; 7 bases line up with TRBD1. This CDR3 region has 15 residues. Germline loops: CDR1 SGHTS, CDR2 YDEGEE. Germline trimming cut 2 bases from V and 1 base from J; bases unmatched to any gene: 5.

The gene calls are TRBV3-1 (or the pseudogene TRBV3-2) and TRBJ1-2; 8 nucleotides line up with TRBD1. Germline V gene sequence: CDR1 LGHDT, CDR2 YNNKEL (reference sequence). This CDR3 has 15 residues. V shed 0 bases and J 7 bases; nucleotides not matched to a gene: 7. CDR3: CASSQDLQGARGYTF. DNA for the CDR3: TGTGCCAGCAGCCAAGATCTTCAGGGGGCGCGTGGCTACACCTTC.

CDR3 amino acids: CSVVSSNTEAFF. CDR3 bases: TGCAGCGTTGTGTCGAGTAACACTGAAGCTTTCTTT. V gene TRBV29-1 combines with J gene TRBJ1-1, with no clear D. The V gene's germline CDR1 is SQVTM and CDR2 ANQGSEA. The V gene lost 4 bases and the J gene lost 2 bases, with 8 bases spanning the gap. The CDR3 length is 12 residues.

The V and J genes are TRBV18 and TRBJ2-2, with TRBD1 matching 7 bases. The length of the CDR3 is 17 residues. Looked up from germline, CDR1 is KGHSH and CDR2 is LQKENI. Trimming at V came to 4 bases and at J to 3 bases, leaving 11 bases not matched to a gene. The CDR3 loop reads CASSQPYRGADTGELFF. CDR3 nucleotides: TGTGCCAGCTCACAACCATACAGGGGAGCGGACACCGGGGAGCTGTTTTTT. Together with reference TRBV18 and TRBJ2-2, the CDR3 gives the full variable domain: NAGVMQNPRHLVRRRGQEARLRCSPMKGHSHVYWYRQLPEEGLKFMVYLQKENIIDESGMPKERFSAEFPKEGPSILRIQQVVRGDSAAYFCASSQPYRGADTGELFFGEGSRLTVL.